This T cell receptor beta chain was identified in a study of blood T cell repertoires in COVID-19. Study-wide context: Donors in the United States, Italy and Spain gave samples during acute or convalescent COVID-19. From T cells, B-cell-depleted T cells, or PBMCs came the material, which was cDNA or gDNA.

In germline, CDR1 is LNHDA, CDR2 SQIVND (reference sequence). The CDR3 is made up of 17 amino acids. Trimming left V 0 bases short and J 9 bases short, with 18 bases between. Source study methods: From reference gene primer amplification, estimates of nucleated cell counts were derived. TCRdb's table, derived via immunoSEQ multiplex PCR, lists solely in-frame clones and lacks some. V, J and clone size are taken as reported in that table, and D and trimming were inferred from the DNA itself. The sample yields about 150,000 clones, around four fifths seen once. This sequence joins TRBV19 and TRBJ1-6; possibly TRBD1 for D (5 bases). Source material: peripheral blood. The clonotype originates from a woman aged 40 to 50 with active or convalescent COVID-19. CDR3 DNA sequence: TGTGCCAGTAGTATAGATTTAATCGGGGGTTCGGCTTCACCCCTCCACTTT. It translates to CASSIDLIGGSASPLHF.